This T cell receptor (beta chain) derives from a study of blood T cell repertoires in COVID-19 (TCRdb year 2020). Turning to the overall study: Samples from collaborators originated in the United States, Italy and Spain and spanned both the acute and convalescent phases of COVID-19. The material from the prospective study consisted of cDNA or gDNA derived from T cells, B-cell-depleted T cells, or PBMCs. The repertoires were released in a freely available public database meant as a resource for research on the immune response to SARS-CoV-2. The samples were drawn from the first 160 participants of the ongoing ImmuneRACE study and from 1,254 subjects provided by 6 global collaborators. The dataset comprised deeply sampled blood TCRbeta repertoires from subjects exposed to, actively infected with, or recovered from COVID-19. HLA class I and class II types, where available, came from metadata supplied by the sample provider rather than from assay-based typing. The sample metadata nearly always contained a de-identified subject ID, COVID-19 status, age in years and sex. Overall results and qualifications from the work: How much clinical and demographic metadata was included differed by source and by participant, and the metadata was provided uncurated.

Participants in the prospective study were aged roughly 18 to 100 years, lived in under 30 United States geographic areas, and enrolled through a virtual design. To assign participants to cohorts, the prospective study relied on clinical history that participants themselves reported in a screening survey and a study questionnaire. For ImmuneRACE Cohort 3, a participant was defined as recovered based on two consecutive negative NP/OP PCR tests, clearance by a healthcare professional, or resolution of symptoms. In the prospective study, whole blood, serum and a nasopharyngeal or oropharyngeal swab were collected from each participant by mobile phlebotomists. Prospective study participants could optionally give additional blood draws and questionnaires over an approximately 2-month period. Blood samples from the prospective study were shipped frozen or at room temperature prior to DNA extraction.

Regarding this clone: Its antigen has not been determined. Base qualities are not provided; no much larger clone lies one nucleotide away.

The immunoSEQ Assay, a bias-controlled multiplex PCR, was used to amplify TCRbeta CDR3 regions from genomic DNA. On the study's bioinformatics: The number of nucleated cells in each sample was estimated by amplification of reference gene primers within the assay. Sequence reads were collapsed and filtered to measure the absolute abundance of every unique TCRbeta CDR3 rearrangement. For each sample, productive Simpson clonality was calculated as the square root of Simpson's diversity index across productive rearrangements. The table comes from immuneACCESS by way of TCRdb, which keeps in-frame sequences with V and J called. Part of the clones is missing from these tables; in studies checked, under half for an unresolved V gene and the rest for unknown reasons. V and J calls and clone size are given by that table; D and trimming were obtained from the DNA. This sample comprises about 460,000 clones, more than 85% of them detected only once. The ten largest clones capture more than 7.5% of the sample.

The CDR3 goes from the cysteine to the phenylalanine over 14 residues. The DNA shown is the 42-base CDR3, in frame from base 1. V and J lose 8 bases and 1 base, and a span of 12 bases separates them. CDR1 and CDR2, looked up from the germline V gene, are SNHLY and FYNNEI. The sequence came from a woman aged 55-75 years who had recovered from COVID-19. The specimen was PBMCs or T cells enriched from blood (not recorded which). The V and J genes are TRBV2 and TRBJ1-5; 6 matching bases give a weak D call of TRBD1. At the DNA level, the sequence is TGTGCCAGCCGTGGGACACTGAGCAATCAGCCCCAGCATTTT. This sequence encodes CASRGTLSNQPQHF.